Listed here are 15 T cell receptor beta chains from one sample, sequenced in a study of T-cell memory formation after mild COVID-19. TCRdb used MiXCR to reprocess the 5' RACE reads, holding one entry per CDR3 protein. Of 500,000 to 600,000 distinct CDR3 sequences listed, around 17% are singletons. Input material: PBMCs or a T cell subset sorted from them (not recorded which). All receptors come from an adult woman who had mild COVID-19 (a few samples of this study predate the infection). Cell type and time point are not known.

The chain recombines TRBV20-1 with TRBJ2-7, with D possibly called TRBD1 or TRBD2 (6 bases each). V lost 6 bases and J lost 3, with 18 bases in between. The CDR3 is 14 amino acids. Germline values: CDR1 DFQATT, CDR2 SNEGSKA (reference sequence). The CDR3 protein is CSALRRARGYEQYF. CDR3 bases: TGCAGTGCCTTACGGAGGGCCAGGGGCTACGAGCAGTACTTC.

The chain recombines TRBV6-2 or TRBV6-3 with TRBJ2-7; 12 bases are shared with TRBD1. The germline CDR1 and CDR2 sequences are MNHEY and SVGEGT. The ends lost 5 bases at V and 5 bases at J; junction bases unmatched: 7. The CDR3 extends over 15 amino acids. For the CDR3, the DNA is TGTGCCAGCAGTCCTTCCGGGACAGGGGGCAACGAGCAGTACTTC. This encodes CASSPSGTGGNEQYF.

The J gene is TRBJ2-2, the V gene TRBV11-2; D ambiguous. The CDR3 has 15 amino acids. V was trimmed by 3 bases and J by 1 base, leaving 9 bases between them. Per germline, CDR1 SGHAT and CDR2 FQNNGV. The CDR3 loop is CASSFVPQNTGELFF. The CDR3 nucleotides read TGTGCCAGCAGCTTCGTCCCTCAGAACACCGGGGAGCTGTTTTTT.

This clonotype was seen a few times. The chain carries TRBV29-1 and TRBJ2-1; D uncertain. Trimming cost V 2 bases and J 0 bases, with 8 bases left between them. CDR3 length equals 14 residues. The V gene's germline CDR1 is SQVTM and CDR2 ANQGSEA. The CDR3 is CSVETPSSYNEQFF. CDR3 nucleotide sequence: TGCAGCGTTGAAACTCCAAGCTCCTACAATGAGCAGTTCTTC.

Only a few counts were recorded for this clonotype. The CDR3 sequence: CASSPGTSGRWYEQYF. CDR3 DNA sequence: TGTGCCAGCTCACCGGGGACTAGCGGGAGGTGGTACGAGCAGTACTTC. This sequence joins TRBV18 and TRBJ2-7, with 15 bases aligning to TRBD2. The CDR3 consists of 16 residues. J gave up 4 bases and V 3 bases, and 4 bases lay outside the gene matches. Germline assignment: CDR1 KGHSH and CDR2 LQKENI.

This clonotype was counted only a few times. The gene calls are TRBV10-3 and TRBJ2-1; D is perhaps TRBD2 (6 bases). Germline V lookup: CDR1 ENHRY, CDR2 SYGVKD. This CDR3 comprises 13 residues. V was pared by 10 bases and J by 8 bases, with 18 bases between. DNA of the CDR3: TGTGCCACTCTCGGCGGGGATTACTATGAGCAGTTCTTC. Amino acid sequence: CATLGGDYYEQFF.

This clonotype was counted a few times. The chain joins TRBV20-1 to TRBJ2-1, with 11 bases aligning to TRBD2. From germline, CDR1 is DFQATT and CDR2 SNEGSKA (reference sequence). V was pared by 0 bases and J by 5 bases, with 12 bases of the junction left unmatched. There are 18 residues in the CDR3. As DNA, the CDR3 is TGCAGTGCTAGAGAGGGGATCACTAGCGGGAGTGCCCACAATGAGCAGTTCTTC. Encoded protein: CSAREGITSGSAHNEQFF.

The CDR3 DNA reads TGTGCCAGCAGTTACTCCTCCCGGGACTCCAGGGGTAATCAGCCCCAGCATTTT. Amino acids: CASSYSSRDSRGNQPQHF. This chain joins TRBV6-6 and TRBJ1-5, with TRBD1 as a possible D gene (6 bases). V lost 0 bases and J lost 4, with 19 bases in between. The CDR3 runs 18 residues. From germline, CDR1 is MNHNY and CDR2 SVGAGI (reference sequence).

The chain has TRBV27 and TRBJ2-1; 9 bases line up with TRBD1. CDR1 is MNHEY and CDR2 is SMNVEV in the germline V gene (reference sequence). Trimming removed 7 bases from V and 2 bases from J; junction bases left unmatched: 6. The CDR3 is made up of 15 amino acids. CDR3 sequence reads: CASTGGQGPYNEQFF. Here the CDR3 DNA reads TGTGCCAGCACTGGGGGACAGGGACCCTACAATGAGCAGTTCTTC.

This clonotype appeared a few times. The chain links TRBV15 to TRBJ2-7; D remains ambiguous. Germline V gives CDR1 LNHNV, CDR2 YYDKDF (reference sequence). There are 11 residues in the CDR3. V lost 3 bases and J lost 7, with 7 bases in between. CDR3 amino acids: CATSSTREQYF. CDR3 nucleotides: TGTGCCACCAGCAGTACCAGGGAGCAGTACTTC. The entire variable domain, with the rest obtained from reference TRBV15 and TRBJ2-7, is as follows: DAMVIQNPRYQVTQFGKPVTLSCSQTLNHNVMYWYQQKSSQAPKLLFHYYDKDFNNEADTPDNFQSRRPNTSFCFLDIRSPGLGDTAMYLCATSSTREQYFGPGTRLTVT.

V and J are TRBV7-2 and TRBJ2-5, with TRBD2 matching over 11 bases. CDR1 and CDR2 from the germline V gene are SGHTA and FQGNSA. The CDR3 contains 19 residues. The junction had 14 bases not matched to a gene; V was cut back by 1 base and J by 4 bases. CDR3: CASSLVGLAGGPSVETQYF. Written as DNA, the CDR3 is TGTGCCAGCAGCTTAGTGGGGCTAGCGGGGGGCCCGAGCGTAGAGACCCAGTACTTC.

V usage is TRBV4-1 and J usage is TRBJ2-7; D is ambiguous. Trimming took off 4 bases at V and 3 bases at J, with 16 bases between the two ends. Germline-derived CDR1 and CDR2 are MGHRA and YSYEKL. The CDR3 has 15 amino acids. The CDR3 coding sequence is TGCGCCAGCAGCCCCATAGAACTGACTGTCTACGAGCAGTACTTC. Its protein product is CASSPIELTVYEQYF.

The sample holds a few counts of this clonotype. The chain has TRBV29-1 and TRBJ2-7, with 8 bases identical to TRBD2. V dropped 6 bases and J dropped 2; count of bases not matched to a gene: 12. The CDR3 consists of 15 residues. The germline V gene has CDR1 SQVTM and CDR2 ANQGSEA. The CDR3 loop reads CSVRTRSGGAYEQYF. The DNA for the CDR3 is TGCAGCGTCCGAACTCGGAGCGGGGGTGCCTACGAGCAGTACTTC.

The sample holds a few counts of this clonotype. V gene TRBV6-5 combines with J gene TRBJ2-7, with D maybe TRBD2 (7 bases). Trimming took 0 bases from V and 5 from J, leaving 17 bases between them. CDR1 and CDR2 (germline): MNHEY, SVGAGI. This CDR3 contains 16 residues. The CDR3 DNA reads TGTGCCAGCAGTTACTCGATTGGGGGGGCGAGCCACGAGCAGTACTTC. As protein: CASSYSIGGASHEQYF.

This clonotype has ten or more counts. The V call is TRBV28, the J call TRBJ2-7; 8 bases line up with TRBD1. The germline gives CDR1 MDHEN, CDR2 SYDVKM. The V gene end was trimmed by 5 bases and the J gene end by 6 bases; junction bases not matched to a gene: 15. The CDR3 has 16 amino acids. The CDR3 here is CASSPQGLQGAGEQYF. CDR3 coding DNA: TGTGCCAGCAGTCCCCAAGGGCTTCAGGGGGCAGGCGAGCAGTACTTC.